The clone carrying this TCR beta chain was counted many times. TCRdb reprocessed the 5' RACE reads via MiXCR and lists one record per CDR3 protein. This sample has about 30,000 distinct CDR3 sequences, with 5.6% found just once. This sample was included in a study of early T cells in non-severe SARS-CoV-2 infection. After removal of 4 bases from V and 2 bases from J, the junction contained 2 bases not matched to a gene. Germline V gene data show CDR1 as LNHDA and CDR2 as SQIVND (reference sequence). The CDR3 is 14 residues long. This receptor was obtained from an adult who was a healthcare worker with PCR-confirmed SARS-CoV-2 infection or an uninfected control (not recorded which). The sequenced material came from whole blood. The chain combines TRBV19 with TRBJ1-1; 9 bases line up with TRBD1. The DNA of the CDR3 is TGTGCCAGTAGTAAACAGGGGGCTAACACTGAAGCTTTCTTT. Translation gives CASSKQGANTEAFF.